Listed below are T cell receptor beta chains from one sample, sequenced in a study of blood T cells in healthy people across ages. TCRdb re-called the 5' RACE reads with MiXCR, one entry per CDR3 protein. The repertoire includes approximately 1,100,000 distinct CDR3 sequences, 45% of them detected once, and about 20% sits in the top ten. The sequencing sample was made of blood. These receptors all stem from a woman aged 60 to 75 in good health. CDR3s include the opening cysteine and the closing phenylalanine or tryptophan. The D gene is left open where the match is weak. Expanded clones get a size class; other rows say once, few or many, or leave the size out.

>many|NA|TRBV12-3/TRBV12-4|TRBJ1-4
CASSPGGKLFF
TGTGCCAGCAGCCCCGGTGGAAAACTGTTTTTT
>NA|TRBD2|TRBV5-1|TRBJ2-1
CASSPWGGSGNEQFF
TGCGCCAGCAGCCCCTGGGGGGGTTCGGGCAATGAGCAGTTCTTC
>NA|NA|TRBV20-1|TRBJ2-1
CSAPHGVSSYNEQFF
TGCAGTGCCCCCCACGGCGTCAGCTCCTACAATGAGCAGTTCTTC
>few|NA|TRBV20-1|TRBJ2-5
CSARDVRGAIREQYF
TGCAGTGCTAGAGATGTCAGGGGTGCAATAAGAGAGCAGTACTTC
>few|TRBD1|TRBV25-1|TRBJ2-3
CASSGWDRPTDTQYF
TGTGCCAGCAGTGGTTGGGACAGGCCCACAGATACGCAGTATTTT
>few|NA|TRBV20-1|TRBJ2-5
CSARDSRKGPAETQYF
TGCAGTGCTAGAGATTCCAGGAAGGGACCCGCGGAGACCCAGTACTTC
>NA|NA|TRBV6-5|TRBJ2-7
CASSYNRDTYEQYF
TGTGCCAGCAGTTACAACAGGGACACGTACGAGCAGTACTTC
>NA|TRBD1|TRBV20-1|TRBJ2-7
CSARAGTGIYEQYF
TGCAGTGCCAGGGCCGGGACAGGTATCTACGAGCAGTACTTC
>NA|NA|TRBV20-1|TRBJ2-1
CSARVHEQFF
TGCAGTGCTAGAGTGCATGAGCAGTTCTTC
>few|NA|TRBV24-1|TRBJ2-1
CATSDLQAGRYNEQFF
TGTGCCACCAGTGATTTGCAGGCAGGGCGGTACAATGAGCAGTTCTTC
>NA|TRBD2|TRBV29-1|TRBJ2-7
CSVEVAGVSYEQYF
TGCAGCGTTGAAGTAGCGGGGGTCTCCTACGAGCAGTACTTC
>few|TRBD1|TRBV12-3/TRBV12-4|TRBJ1-2
CASSDRGRRRNYGYTF
TGTGCCAGCAGTGACAGGGGGCGCAGACGTAACTATGGCTACACCTTC
>NA|NA|TRBV20-1|TRBJ2-7
CSASGDYQDYEQYF
TGCAGTGCTAGCGGAGACTACCAAGACTACGAGCAGTACTTC
>NA|TRBD1|TRBV6-6|TRBJ1-1
CASLGQGKWENTEAFF
TGTGCCAGCTTGGGACAGGGGAAGTGGGAGAACACTGAAGCTTTCTTT
>few|NA|TRBV21-1|TRBJ2-1
CASSKGPGVQDNEQFF
TGTGCCAGCAGCAAAGGGCCGGGGGTGCAGGACAATGAGCAGTTCTTC
>NA|NA|TRBV4-1|TRBJ2-7
CASSQEGIRSYEQYF
TGCGCCAGCAGCCAAGAGGGAATAAGGTCCTACGAGCAGTACTTC
>many|NA|TRBV12-3/TRBV12-4|TRBJ2-6
CASSVQGSGANVLTF
TGTGCCAGCAGTGTCCAGGGCTCTGGGGCCAACGTCCTGACTTTC
>few|TRBD2|TRBV7-2|TRBJ2-1
CASSSPSGWLDEQFF
TGTGCCAGCAGCTCTCCTAGCGGGTGGCTCGATGAGCAGTTCTTC
>NA|TRBD2|TRBV20-1|TRBJ2-1
CSASPLGLAGVRGERFF
TGCAGTGCTAGCCCCCTCGGACTAGCGGGAGTAAGGGGTGAGCGGTTCTTC
>NA|NA|TRBV4-1|TRBJ2-7
CASSQRSNNEQYF
TGCGCCAGCAGCCAAAGGTCGAACAATGAGCAGTACTTC
>NA|NA|TRBV11-1|TRBJ1-6
CASSGRDGHNSPLHF
TGTGCCAGCAGCGGCCGAGACGGTCATAATTCACCCCTCCACTTT
>many|NA|TRBV29-1|TRBJ2-7
CSVEEGGIGYEQYF
TGCAGCGTTGAAGAAGGTGGGATTGGGTACGAGCAGTACTTC
>few|NA|TRBV29-1|TRBJ2-7
CSVAGGGPEQYF
TGCAGCGTTGCCGGTGGCGGTCCTGAGCAGTACTTC
>many|NA|TRBV25-1|TRBJ2-5
CASSESGSLQTQYF
TGTGCCAGCAGTGAATCTGGTAGCCTACAGACCCAGTACTTC
>NA|NA|TRBV27|TRBJ2-7
CASTGGPAGYEQYF
TGTGCCAGCACCGGGGGACCTGCTGGCTACGAGCAGTACTTC
>NA|NA|TRBV3-1|TRBJ2-1
CASSQDPGRRNEQFF
TGTGCCAGCAGCCAAGATCCCGGGAGAAGAAATGAGCAGTTCTTC
>NA|TRBD1|TRBV2|TRBJ1-1
CASGGTEGTEAFF
TGTGCCAGCGGTGGGACAGAAGGCACTGAAGCTTTCTTT
>few|TRBD1|TRBV5-1|TRBJ2-6
CASSSGQSSGANVLTF
TGCGCCAGCAGCTCGGGACAGAGCTCTGGGGCCAACGTCCTGACTTTC
>NA|NA|TRBV15|TRBJ1-5
CATSRGIQMTVNQPQHF
TGTGCCACCAGCAGAGGCATACAGATGACGGTGAATCAGCCCCAGCATTTT
>few|TRBD1|TRBV15|TRBJ2-7
CATSREGTASYEQYF
TGTGCCACCAGCAGAGAAGGGACAGCCTCCTACGAGCAGTACTTC
>NA|TRBD2|TRBV5-6|TRBJ2-1
CASSLVPGGHYNEQFF
TGTGCCAGCAGCTTGGTTCCGGGAGGCCACTACAATGAGCAGTTCTTC
>NA|NA|TRBV6-1|TRBJ2-7
CASSGQDQGPYEQYF
TGTGCCAGCAGTGGACAGGACCAGGGGCCTTACGAGCAGTACTTC
>NA|TRBD1|TRBV6-6|TRBJ1-1
CASRTGQGFGTEAFF
TGTGCCAGCAGAACCGGACAGGGTTTTGGCACTGAAGCTTTCTTT
>NA|NA|TRBV5-1|TRBJ1-2
CASSLGDSLNYGYTF
TGCGCCAGCAGCTTAGGGGACTCTCTAAACTATGGCTACACCTTC